This entry lists 14 T cell receptor beta chains sequenced from one sample in a study of cytomegalovirus exposure and HLA in healthy donors. PCR was performed using 60 Vbeta and 13 Jbeta primers. Using immunoSEQ multiplex PCR, the repertoire was profiled, and TCRdb retains in-frame clones only, with some absent. The table records some 150,000 clones, about 60% of them present only once. The specimen sequenced was PBMCs. These receptors all come from a woman aged 55-69 years in good health and CMV-seropositive.

The chain links TRBV30 to TRBJ1-4; no reliable D call. Trimming shortened V by 1 base and J by 0 bases, and 9 bases separated the two germline ends. The CDR3 runs 15 residues. The germline V gene encodes CDR1 GTSNPN and CDR2 SVGIG (reference sequence). CDR3 residues: CAWSEQFATNEKLFF. For the CDR3, the DNA is TGTGCCTGGAGTGAGCAATTTGCAACTAATGAAAAACTGTTTTTT.

This clone was counted between two and nine times. The chain joins TRBV28 to TRBJ1-1; 9 nucleotides match TRBD1. The V segment lost 5 bases and the J segment 3 bases; nucleotides outside the gene matches: 7. The germline gives CDR1 MDHEN, CDR2 SYDVKM. The CDR3 length is 15 residues. The CDR3 DNA reads as TGTGCCAGCAGTCCACTTGGACAGGGGCACACTGAAGCTTTCTTT. Translated, it gives CASSPLGQGHTEAFF.

V usage is TRBV2 and J usage is TRBJ1-2; the match to TRBD1 covers 8 bases. Germline values: CDR1 SNHLY, CDR2 FYNNEI. The CDR3 is made up of 12 amino acids. V gave up 7 bases and J gave up 6 bases; unmatched junction bases: 4. As DNA, the CDR3 is TGTGCCAGCAACCCGACAGGGGATGGCTACACCTTC. It yields the protein CASNPTGDGYTF.

The chain recombines TRBV6-1 with TRBJ2-7; a possible D gene is TRBD2 (6 bases). Trimming cost V 5 bases and J 7 bases, with 12 bases left between them. The length of the CDR3 is 12 residues. Germline CDR1 and CDR2: MNHNS and SASEGT. The CDR3 DNA is TGTGCCAGCAGTCCCCTGGGGGGAGAGCAGTACTTC. Its protein is CASSPLGGEQYF.

This clone was found a few times. The chain uses TRBV13 and TRBJ1-1; the match to TRBD1 covers 10 bases. V gave up 4 bases and J gave up 0 bases; unmatched junction bases: 5. This CDR3 is built from 16 residues. CDR1 and CDR2 from the germline V gene are PRHDT and FYEKMQ (reference sequence). DNA for the CDR3: TGTGCCAGCAGCTCCTGGGGACAGGGGATGAACACTGAAGCTTTCTTT. Its protein is CASSSWGQGMNTEAFF.

A few counts support this clone. The gene calls are TRBV19 and TRBJ2-5; D is unclear. CDR3 length equals 13 residues. V lost 0 bases to trimming and J lost 5 bases, with 7 bases between them. The germline V gene has CDR1 LNHDA and CDR2 SQIVND (reference sequence). The CDR3 region has the DNA TGTGCCAGTAGTATAGATCTAGGCGAGACCCAGTACTTC. It encodes CASSIDLGETQYF.

The rearrangement links TRBV10-3 to TRBJ2-1; possible D gene TRBD1, 5 bases. Trimming left V 3 bases short and J 5 bases short, with 14 bases between. The CDR3 consists of 15 residues. Germline V lookup: CDR1 ENHRY, CDR2 SYGVKD. DNA for the CDR3: TGTGCCATCAGTGACCGGCAGGGCCTGAACAATGAGCAGTTCTTC. Translated, it gives CAISDRQGLNNEQFF.

This clone occurred a few times. The chain employs TRBV2 and TRBJ2-3; D perhaps matches TRBD2 (5 bases). This CDR3 spans 14 amino acids. Per germline, CDR1 SNHLY and CDR2 FYNNEI. V lost 8 bases and J 0 bases, leaving 12 bases between the germline ends. CDR3: CASFKDFSTDTQYF. Here the CDR3 DNA reads TGTGCCAGCTTCAAGGACTTTAGCACAGATACGCAGTATTTT.

This clone was picked up one time. The CDR3 protein is CASSLLYQETQYF. CDR3 nucleotide sequence: TGTGCCAGCTCACTCCTGTACCAAGAGACCCAGTACTTC. This chain links TRBV18 with TRBJ2-5; D ambiguous. Between the trimmed V and J ends, which lost 4 bases and 0 bases, there was a span of 6 bases. The CDR3 covers 13 residues. CDR1 is KGHSH, CDR2 LQKENI, per germline.

The CDR3 loop reads CASSLTRSQETQYF. CDR3 nucleotides: TGTGCCAGCAGCCTGACTAGGAGTCAAGAGACCCAGTACTTC. This sequence joins TRBV7-2 and TRBJ2-5; perhaps TRBD2 as D (6 bases). Germline V gene sequence: CDR1 SGHTA, CDR2 FQGNSA. V lost 5 bases and J 2 bases, leaving 12 bases between the germline ends. This CDR3 comprises 14 residues. Full variable domain (missing parts from reference TRBV7-2 and TRBJ2-5): GAGVSQSPSNKVTEKGKDVELRCDPISGHTALYWYRQSLGQGLEFLIYFQGNSAPDKSGLPSDRFSAERTGGSVSTLTIQRTQQEDSAVYLCASSLTRSQETQYFGPGTRLLVL.

The chain recombines TRBV14 with TRBJ1-2, with D possibly being TRBD1 (5 bases). Germline values: CDR1 SGHDN, CDR2 FVKESK. V lost 0 bases to trimming and J lost 1 base, with 9 bases between them. There are 15 residues in the CDR3. Written as DNA, the CDR3 is TGTGCCAGCAGCCAAGATCGGGGGTATAACTATGGCTACACCTTC. This encodes CASSQDRGYNYGYTF.

The chain employs TRBV6-1 and TRBJ2-7; 8 bases map to TRBD1. This CDR3 is 13 amino acids long. V was pared by 1 base and J by 12 bases, with 8 bases of the junction left unmatched. Germline V gene data show CDR1 as MNHNS and CDR2 as SASEGT. The CDR3 here is CASSEVGQGVWYF. The CDR3 DNA reads as TGTGCCAGCAGTGAAGTTGGACAGGGAGTCTGGTACTTC.

The chain has TRBV13 and TRBJ1-1; D is possibly TRBD1 (5 bases). Trimming left V 2 bases short and J 8 bases short, with 12 bases between. CDR1 is PRHDT, CDR2 FYEKMQ, per germline (reference sequence). The CDR3 covers 13 residues. CDR3 amino acids: CASSLNPGIEAFF. In DNA, the CDR3 is TGTGCCAGCAGCTTAAACCCAGGGATAGAAGCTTTCTTT.

This clone came up a few times. This chain uses TRBV7-8 with TRBJ1-1, with TRBD1 matching 9 bases. The CDR3 contains 14 residues. Germline V CDR1 and CDR2: SGHVS, FQNEAQ. J lost 0 bases, V lost 10 bases, and 6 bases had no gene match. The CDR3 DNA reads as TGTGCCACCGGGACAGGGTCAGTGAACACTGAAGCTTTCTTT. Protein product: CATGTGSVNTEAFF. The whole variable domain, remainder taken from reference TRBV7-8 and TRBJ1-1, is GAGVSQSPRYKVAKRGQDVALRCDPISGHVSLFWYQQALGQGPEFLTYFQNEAQLDKSGLPSDRFFAERPEGSVSTLKIQRTQQEDSAVYLCATGTGSVNTEAFFGQGTRLTVV.